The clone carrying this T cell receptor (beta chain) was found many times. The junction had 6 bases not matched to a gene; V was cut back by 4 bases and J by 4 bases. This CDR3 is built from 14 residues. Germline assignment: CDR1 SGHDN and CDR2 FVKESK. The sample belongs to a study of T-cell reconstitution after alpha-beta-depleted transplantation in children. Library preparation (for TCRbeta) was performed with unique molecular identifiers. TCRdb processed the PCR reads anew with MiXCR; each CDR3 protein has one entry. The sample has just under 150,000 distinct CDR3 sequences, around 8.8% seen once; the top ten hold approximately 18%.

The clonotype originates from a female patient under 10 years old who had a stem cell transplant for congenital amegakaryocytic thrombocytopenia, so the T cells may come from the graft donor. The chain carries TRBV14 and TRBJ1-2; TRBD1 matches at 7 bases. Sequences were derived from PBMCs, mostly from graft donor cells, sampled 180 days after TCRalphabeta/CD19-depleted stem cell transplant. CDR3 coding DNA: TGTGCCAGCAGCCCGTGGGACAGCCCCTATGGCTACACCTTC. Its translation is CASSPWDSPYGYTF.